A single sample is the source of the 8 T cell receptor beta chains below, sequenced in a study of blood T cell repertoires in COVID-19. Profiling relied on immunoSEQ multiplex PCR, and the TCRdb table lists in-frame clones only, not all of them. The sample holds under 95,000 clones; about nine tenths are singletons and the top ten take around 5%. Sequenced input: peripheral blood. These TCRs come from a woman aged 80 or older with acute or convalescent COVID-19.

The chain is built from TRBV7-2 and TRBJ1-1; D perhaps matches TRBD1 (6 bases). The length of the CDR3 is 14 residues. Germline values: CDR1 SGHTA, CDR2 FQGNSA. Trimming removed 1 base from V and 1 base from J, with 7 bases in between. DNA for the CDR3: TGTGCCAGCAGCTTAGGACAGGCGAACACTGAAGCTTTCTTT. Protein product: CASSLGQANTEAFF.

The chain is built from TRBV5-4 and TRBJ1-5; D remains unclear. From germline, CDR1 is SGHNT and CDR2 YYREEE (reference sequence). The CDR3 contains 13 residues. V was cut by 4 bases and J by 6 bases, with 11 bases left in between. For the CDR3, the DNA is TGTGCCAGCAGCACGGGGAAGGGTCAGCCCCAGCATTTT. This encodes CASSTGKGQPQHF.

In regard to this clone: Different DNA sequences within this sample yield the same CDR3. The CDR3 nucleotides read TGTGCCAGCAGCAAACTAGCGGGAGGGCTCGGAGAAACCCAGTACTTC. Protein product: CASSKLAGGLGETQYF. This sequence joins TRBV11-1 and TRBJ2-5; 13 bases agree with TRBD2. The CDR3 is made up of 16 amino acids. The germline V gene has CDR1 SGHAT and CDR2 FQDESV (reference sequence). Unmatched junction bases numbered 11, after V lost 5 bases and J lost 8 bases.

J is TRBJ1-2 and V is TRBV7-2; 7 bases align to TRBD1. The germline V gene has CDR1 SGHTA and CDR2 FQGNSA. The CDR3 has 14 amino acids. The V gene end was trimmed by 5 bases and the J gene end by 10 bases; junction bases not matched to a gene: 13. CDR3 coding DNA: TGTGCCAGCAGCCCTCCGGGACAGCACTACCACTACACCTTC. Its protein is CASSPPGQHYHYTF. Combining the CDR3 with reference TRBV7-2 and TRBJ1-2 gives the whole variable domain GAGVSQSPSNKVTEKGKDVELRCDPISGHTALYWYRQSLGQGLEFLIYFQGNSAPDKSGLPSDRFSAERTGGSVSTLTIQRTQQEDSAVYLCASSPPGQHYHYTFGSGTRLTVV.

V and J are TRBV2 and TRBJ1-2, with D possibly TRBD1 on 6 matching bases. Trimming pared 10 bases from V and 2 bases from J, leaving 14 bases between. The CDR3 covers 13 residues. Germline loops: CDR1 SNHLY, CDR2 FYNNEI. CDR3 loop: CATTGQRNYGYTF. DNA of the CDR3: TGTGCCACCACTGGACAGCGAAACTATGGCTACACCTTC.

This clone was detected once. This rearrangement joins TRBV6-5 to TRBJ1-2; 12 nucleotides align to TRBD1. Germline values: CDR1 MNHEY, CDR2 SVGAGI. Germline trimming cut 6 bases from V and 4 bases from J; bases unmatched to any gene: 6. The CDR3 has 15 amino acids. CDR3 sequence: CASSGTGGAGYGYTF. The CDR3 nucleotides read TGTGCCAGCAGCGGGACAGGGGGCGCTGGCTATGGCTACACCTTC.

The CDR3 nucleotides read TGTGCCAGCAGTTTAGGACTAGCCATTAACGATGAGCAGTTCTTC. This gives the protein CASSLGLAINDEQFF. V and J are TRBV27 and TRBJ2-1, with 8 bases matching TRBD2. The V segment lost 2 bases and the J segment 8 bases; nucleotides outside the gene matches: 8. The germline V gene has CDR1 MNHEY and CDR2 SMNVEV (reference sequence). The CDR3 is 15 amino acids.

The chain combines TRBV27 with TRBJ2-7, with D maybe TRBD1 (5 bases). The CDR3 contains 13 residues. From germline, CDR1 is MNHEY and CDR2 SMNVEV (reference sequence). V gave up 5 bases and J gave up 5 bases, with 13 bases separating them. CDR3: CASSSTRVHEQYF. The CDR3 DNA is TGTGCCAGCAGTAGCACCAGGGTCCACGAGCAGTACTTC.